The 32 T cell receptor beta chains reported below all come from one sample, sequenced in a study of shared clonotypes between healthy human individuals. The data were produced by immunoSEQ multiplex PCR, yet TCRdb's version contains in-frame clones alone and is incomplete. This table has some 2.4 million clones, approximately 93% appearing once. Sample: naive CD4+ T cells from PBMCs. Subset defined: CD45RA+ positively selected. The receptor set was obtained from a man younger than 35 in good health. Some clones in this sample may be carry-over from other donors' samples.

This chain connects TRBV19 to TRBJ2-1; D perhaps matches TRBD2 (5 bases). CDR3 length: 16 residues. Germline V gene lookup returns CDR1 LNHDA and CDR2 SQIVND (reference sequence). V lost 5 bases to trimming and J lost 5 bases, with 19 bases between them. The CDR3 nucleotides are TGTGCCAGTAGTCCTCCCACTAGTATTGGCCACAATGAGCAGTTCTTC. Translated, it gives CASSPPTSIGHNEQFF. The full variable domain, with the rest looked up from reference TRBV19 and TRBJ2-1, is DGGITQSPKYLFRKEGQNVTLSCEQNLNHDAMYWYRQDPGQGLRLIYYSQIVNDFQKGDIAEGYSVSREKKESFPLTVTSAQKNPTAFYLCASSPPTSIGHNEQFFGPGTRLTVL.

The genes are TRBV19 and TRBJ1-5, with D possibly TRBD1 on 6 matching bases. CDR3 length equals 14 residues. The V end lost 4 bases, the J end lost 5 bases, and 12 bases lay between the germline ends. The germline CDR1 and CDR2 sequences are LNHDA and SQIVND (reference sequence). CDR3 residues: CASSKGEGDQPQHF. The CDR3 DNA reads TGTGCCAGTAGTAAAGGGGAGGGGGATCAGCCCCAGCATTTT.

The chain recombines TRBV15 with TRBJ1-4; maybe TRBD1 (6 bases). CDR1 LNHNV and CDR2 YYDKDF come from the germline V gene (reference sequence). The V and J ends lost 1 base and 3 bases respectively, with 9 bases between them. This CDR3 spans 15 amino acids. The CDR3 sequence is CATSRGGAPNEKLFF. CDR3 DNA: TGTGCCACCAGCAGAGGGGGGGCACCTAATGAAAAACTGTTTTTT.

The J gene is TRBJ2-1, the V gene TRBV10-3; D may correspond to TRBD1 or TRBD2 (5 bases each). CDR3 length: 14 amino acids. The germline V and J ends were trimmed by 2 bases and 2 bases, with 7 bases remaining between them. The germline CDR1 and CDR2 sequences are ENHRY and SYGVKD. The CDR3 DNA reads TGTGCCATCAGTGAGCCGGGACCCTACAATGAGCAGTTCTTC. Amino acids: CAISEPGPYNEQFF.

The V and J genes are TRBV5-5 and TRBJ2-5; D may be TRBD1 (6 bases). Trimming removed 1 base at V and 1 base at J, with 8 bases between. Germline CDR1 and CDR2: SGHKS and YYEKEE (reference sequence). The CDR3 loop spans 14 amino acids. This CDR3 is CASSLQGTQETQYF. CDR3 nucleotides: TGTGCCAGCAGCTTGCAGGGGACCCAAGAGACCCAGTACTTC.

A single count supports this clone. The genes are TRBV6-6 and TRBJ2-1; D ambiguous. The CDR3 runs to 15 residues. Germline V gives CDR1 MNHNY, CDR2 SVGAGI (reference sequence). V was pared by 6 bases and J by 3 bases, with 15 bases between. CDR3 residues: CASRGRAAHYNEQFF. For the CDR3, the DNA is TGTGCCAGCAGGGGCCGGGCGGCACACTACAATGAGCAGTTCTTC.

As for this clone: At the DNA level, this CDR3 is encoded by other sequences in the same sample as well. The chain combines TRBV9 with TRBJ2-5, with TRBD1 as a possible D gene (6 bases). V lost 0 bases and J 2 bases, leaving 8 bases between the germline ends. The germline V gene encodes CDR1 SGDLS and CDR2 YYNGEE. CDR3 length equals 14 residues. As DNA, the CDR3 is TGTGCCAGCAGCGTAGGGGGACAACAAGAGACCCAGTACTTC. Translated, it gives CASSVGGQQETQYF.

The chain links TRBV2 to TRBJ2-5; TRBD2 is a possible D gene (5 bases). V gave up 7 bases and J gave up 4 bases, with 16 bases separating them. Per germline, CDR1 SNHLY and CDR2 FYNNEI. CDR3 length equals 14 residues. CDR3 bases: TGTGCCAGCATCCTGACGGGATTGGGAGAGACCCAGTACTTC. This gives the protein CASILTGLGETQYF.

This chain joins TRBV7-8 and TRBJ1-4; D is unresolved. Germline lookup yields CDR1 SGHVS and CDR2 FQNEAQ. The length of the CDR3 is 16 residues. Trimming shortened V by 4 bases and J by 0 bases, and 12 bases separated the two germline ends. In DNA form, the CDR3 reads TGTGCCAGCAGCTGGATGAAATCTGCAACTAATGAAAAACTGTTTTTT. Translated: CASSWMKSATNEKLFF.

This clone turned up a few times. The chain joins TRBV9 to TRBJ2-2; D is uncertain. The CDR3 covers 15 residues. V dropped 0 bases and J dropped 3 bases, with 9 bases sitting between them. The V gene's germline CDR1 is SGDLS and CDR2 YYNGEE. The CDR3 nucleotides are TGTGCCAGCAGCGTAGGACCACCTCACACCGGGGAGCTGTTTTTT. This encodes CASSVGPPHTGELFF.

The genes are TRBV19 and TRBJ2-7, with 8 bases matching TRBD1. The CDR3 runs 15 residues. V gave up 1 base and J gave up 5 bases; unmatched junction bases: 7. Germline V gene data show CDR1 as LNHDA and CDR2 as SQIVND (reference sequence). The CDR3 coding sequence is TGTGCCAGTAGTATAGTGGGGACAGGACTCCACGAGCAGTACTTC. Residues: CASSIVGTGLHEQYF.

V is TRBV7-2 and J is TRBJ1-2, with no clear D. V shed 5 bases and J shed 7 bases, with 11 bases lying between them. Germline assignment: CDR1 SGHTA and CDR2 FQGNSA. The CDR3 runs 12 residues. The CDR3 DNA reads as TGTGCCAGCAGCGCGACGGGGTCTGGCTACACCTTC. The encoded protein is CASSATGSGYTF.

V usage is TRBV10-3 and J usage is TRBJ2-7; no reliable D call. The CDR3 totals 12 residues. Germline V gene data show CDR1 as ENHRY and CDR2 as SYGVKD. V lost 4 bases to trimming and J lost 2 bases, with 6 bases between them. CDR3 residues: CAISADTYEQYF. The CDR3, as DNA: TGTGCCATCAGTGCTGATACCTACGAGCAGTACTTC.

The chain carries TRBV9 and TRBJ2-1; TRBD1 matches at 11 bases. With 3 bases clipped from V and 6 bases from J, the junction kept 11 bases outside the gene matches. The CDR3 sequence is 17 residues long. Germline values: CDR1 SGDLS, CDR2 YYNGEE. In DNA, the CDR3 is TGTGCCAGCAGCGATCAACCCGGGACAGGGGGAAGCAATGAGCAGTTCTTC. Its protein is CASSDQPGTGGSNEQFF.

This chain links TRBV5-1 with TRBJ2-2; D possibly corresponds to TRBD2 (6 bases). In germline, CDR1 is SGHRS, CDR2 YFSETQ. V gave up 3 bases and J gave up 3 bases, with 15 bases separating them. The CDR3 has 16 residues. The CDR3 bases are TGCGCCAGCAGCTCCCCTACGAAGCGGGACACCGGGGAGCTGTTTTTT. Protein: CASSSPTKRDTGELFF.

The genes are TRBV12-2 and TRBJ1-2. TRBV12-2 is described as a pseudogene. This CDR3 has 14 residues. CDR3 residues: CASRLVEPNYGYTF. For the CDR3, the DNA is TGTGCAAGTCGCTTAGTAGAGCCTAACTATGGCTACACCTTC.

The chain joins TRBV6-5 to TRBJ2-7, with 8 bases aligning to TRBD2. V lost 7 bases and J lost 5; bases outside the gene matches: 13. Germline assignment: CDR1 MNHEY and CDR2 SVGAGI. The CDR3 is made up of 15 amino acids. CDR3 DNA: TGTGCCAGCACCCAGGATGGCGGGAGGAGAAACGAGCAGTACTTC. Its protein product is CASTQDGGRRNEQYF.

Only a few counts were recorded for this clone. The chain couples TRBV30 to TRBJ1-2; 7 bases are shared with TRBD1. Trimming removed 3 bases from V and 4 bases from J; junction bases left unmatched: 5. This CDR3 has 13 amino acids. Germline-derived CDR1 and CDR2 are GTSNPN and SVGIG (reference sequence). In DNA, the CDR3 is TGTGCCTGGAGGTACGCAGGGGGCTATGGCTACACCTTC. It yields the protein CAWRYAGGYGYTF.

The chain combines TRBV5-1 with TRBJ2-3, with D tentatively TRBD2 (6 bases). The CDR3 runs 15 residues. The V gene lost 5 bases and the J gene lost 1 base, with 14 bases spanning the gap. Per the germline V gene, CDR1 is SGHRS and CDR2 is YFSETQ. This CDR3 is CASSQAGQGTDTQYF. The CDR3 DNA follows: TGCGCCAGCAGTCAGGCGGGGCAGGGCACAGATACGCAGTATTTT.

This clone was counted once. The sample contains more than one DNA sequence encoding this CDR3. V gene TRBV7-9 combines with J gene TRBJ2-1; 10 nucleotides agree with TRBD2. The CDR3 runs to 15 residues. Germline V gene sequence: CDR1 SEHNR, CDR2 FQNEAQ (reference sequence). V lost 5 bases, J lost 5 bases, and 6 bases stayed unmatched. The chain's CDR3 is CASSPASGSHNEQFF. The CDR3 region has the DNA TGTGCCAGCAGCCCAGCTAGCGGGAGCCACAATGAGCAGTTCTTC. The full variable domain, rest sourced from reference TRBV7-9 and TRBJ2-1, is DTGVSQNPRHKITKRGQNVTFRCDPISEHNRLYWYRQTLGQGPEFLTYFQNEAQLEKSRLLSDRFSAERPKGSFSTLEIQRTEQGDSAMYLCASSPASGSHNEQFFGPGTRLTVL.

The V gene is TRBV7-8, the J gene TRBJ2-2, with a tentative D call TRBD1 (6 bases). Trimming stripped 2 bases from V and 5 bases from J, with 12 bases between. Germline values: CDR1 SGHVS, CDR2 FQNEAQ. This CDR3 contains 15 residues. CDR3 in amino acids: CASSLKGTRTGELFF. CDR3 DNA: TGTGCCAGCAGCTTAAAAGGGACAAGGACCGGGGAGCTGTTTTTT.

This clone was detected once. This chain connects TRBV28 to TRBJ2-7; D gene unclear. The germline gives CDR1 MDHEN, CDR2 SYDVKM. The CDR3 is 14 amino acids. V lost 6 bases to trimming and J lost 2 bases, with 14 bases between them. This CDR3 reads CASSGSHEPYEQYF. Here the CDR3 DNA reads TGTGCCAGCAGCGGGTCTCACGAGCCCTACGAGCAGTACTTC.

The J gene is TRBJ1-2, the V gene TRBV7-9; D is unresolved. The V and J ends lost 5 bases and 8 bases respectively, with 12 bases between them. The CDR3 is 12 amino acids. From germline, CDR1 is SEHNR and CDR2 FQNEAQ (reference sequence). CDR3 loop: CASSHPAGGYTF. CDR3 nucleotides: TGTGCCAGCAGCCACCCCGCGGGGGGCTACACCTTC.

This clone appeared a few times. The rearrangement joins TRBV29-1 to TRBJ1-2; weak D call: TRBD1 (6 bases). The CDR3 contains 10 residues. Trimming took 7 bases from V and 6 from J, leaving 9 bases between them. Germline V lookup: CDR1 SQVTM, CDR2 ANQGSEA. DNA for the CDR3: TGCAGCGCCGGGACAAATGGCTACACCTTC. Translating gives CSAGTNGYTF. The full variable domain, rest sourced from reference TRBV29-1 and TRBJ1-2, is SAVISQKPSRDICQRGTSLTIQCQVDSQVTMMFWYRQQPGQSLTLIATANQGSEATYESGFVIDKFPISRPNLTFSTLTVSNMSPEDSSIYLCSAGTNGYTFGSGTRLTVV.

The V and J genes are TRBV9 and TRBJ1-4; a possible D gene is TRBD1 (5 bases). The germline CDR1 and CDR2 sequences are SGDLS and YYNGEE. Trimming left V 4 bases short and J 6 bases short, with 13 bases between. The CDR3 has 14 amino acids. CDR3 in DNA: TGTGCCAGCAGCTTTGGGACTTATGATGAAAAACTGTTTTTT. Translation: CASSFGTYDEKLFF.

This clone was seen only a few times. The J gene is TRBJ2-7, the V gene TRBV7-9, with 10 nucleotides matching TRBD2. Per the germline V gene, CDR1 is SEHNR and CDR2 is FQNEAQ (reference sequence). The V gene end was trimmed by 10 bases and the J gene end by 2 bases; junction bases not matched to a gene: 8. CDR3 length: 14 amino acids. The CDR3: CATSSGRKTYEQYF. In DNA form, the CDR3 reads TGTGCCACATCTAGCGGGAGAAAGACCTACGAGCAGTACTTC.

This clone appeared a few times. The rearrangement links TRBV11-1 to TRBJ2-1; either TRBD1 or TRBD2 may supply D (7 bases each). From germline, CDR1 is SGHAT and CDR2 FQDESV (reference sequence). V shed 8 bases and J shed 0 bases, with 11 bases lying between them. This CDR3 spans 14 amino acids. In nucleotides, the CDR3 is TGTGCCAGCCAGCGGGACAGCTCCTACAATGAGCAGTTCTTC. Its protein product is CASQRDSSYNEQFF.

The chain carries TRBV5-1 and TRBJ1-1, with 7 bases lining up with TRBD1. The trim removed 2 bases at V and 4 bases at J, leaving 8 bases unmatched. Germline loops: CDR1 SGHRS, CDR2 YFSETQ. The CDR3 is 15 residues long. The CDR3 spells CASSFTGQSGTEAFF. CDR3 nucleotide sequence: TGCGCCAGCAGCTTCACGGGACAGTCGGGCACTGAAGCTTTCTTT.

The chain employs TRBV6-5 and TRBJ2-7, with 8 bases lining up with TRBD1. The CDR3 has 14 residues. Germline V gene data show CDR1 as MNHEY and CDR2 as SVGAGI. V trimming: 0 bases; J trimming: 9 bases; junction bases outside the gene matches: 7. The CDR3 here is CASSYSRTGFGQYF. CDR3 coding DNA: TGTGCCAGCAGTTACTCTCGGACAGGGTTCGGGCAGTACTTC.

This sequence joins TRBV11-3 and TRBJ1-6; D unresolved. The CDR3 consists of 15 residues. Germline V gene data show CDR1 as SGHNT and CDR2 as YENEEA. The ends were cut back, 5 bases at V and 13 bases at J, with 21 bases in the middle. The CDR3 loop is CASSPLDPRAHPLHF. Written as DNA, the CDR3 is TGTGCCAGCAGCCCACTAGACCCACGGGCCCATCCCCTCCACTTT.

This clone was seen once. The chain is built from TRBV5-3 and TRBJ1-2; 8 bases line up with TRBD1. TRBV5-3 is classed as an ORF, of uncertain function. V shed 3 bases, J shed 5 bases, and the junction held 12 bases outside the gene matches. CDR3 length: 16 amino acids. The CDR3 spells CARSSDRGPRGYGYTF. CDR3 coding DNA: TGTGCCAGAAGCTCCGACAGGGGCCCCCGGGGGTATGGCTACACCTTC.

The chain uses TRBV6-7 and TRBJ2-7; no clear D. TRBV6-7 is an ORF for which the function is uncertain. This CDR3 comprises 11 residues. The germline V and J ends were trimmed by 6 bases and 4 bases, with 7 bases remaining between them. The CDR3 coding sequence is TGTGCCAGCAGCCCCGAGTACGAGCAGTACTTC. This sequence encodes CASSPEYEQYF.